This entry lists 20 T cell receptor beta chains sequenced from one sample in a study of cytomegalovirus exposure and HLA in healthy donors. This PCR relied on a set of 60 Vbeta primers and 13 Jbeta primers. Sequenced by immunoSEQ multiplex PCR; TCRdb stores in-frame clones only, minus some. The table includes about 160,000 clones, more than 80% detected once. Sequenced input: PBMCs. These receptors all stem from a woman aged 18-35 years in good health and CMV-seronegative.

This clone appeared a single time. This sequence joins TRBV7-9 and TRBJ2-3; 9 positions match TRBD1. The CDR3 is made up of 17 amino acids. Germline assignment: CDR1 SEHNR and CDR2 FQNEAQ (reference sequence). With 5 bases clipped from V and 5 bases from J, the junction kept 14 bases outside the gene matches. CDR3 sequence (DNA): TGTGCCAGCAGCCAAGACGGGACAGGGATCATTGGAGATACGCAGTATTTT. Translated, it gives CASSQDGTGIIGDTQYF. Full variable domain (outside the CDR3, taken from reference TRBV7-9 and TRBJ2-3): DTGVSQNPRHKITKRGQNVTFRCDPISEHNRLYWYRQTLGQGPEFLTYFQNEAQLEKSRLLSDRFSAERPKGSFSTLEIQRTEQGDSAMYLCASSQDGTGIIGDTQYFGPGTRLTVL.

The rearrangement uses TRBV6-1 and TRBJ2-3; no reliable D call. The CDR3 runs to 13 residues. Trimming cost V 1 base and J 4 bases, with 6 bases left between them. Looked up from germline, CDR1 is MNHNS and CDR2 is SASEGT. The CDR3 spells CASSEVLPDTQYF. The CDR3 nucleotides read TGTGCCAGCAGTGAAGTTCTCCCAGATACGCAGTATTTT.

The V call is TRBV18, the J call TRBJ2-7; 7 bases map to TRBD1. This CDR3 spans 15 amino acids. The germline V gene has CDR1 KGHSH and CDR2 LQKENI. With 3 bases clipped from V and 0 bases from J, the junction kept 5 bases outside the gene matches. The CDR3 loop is CASSPVDRSSYEQYF. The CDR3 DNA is TGTGCCAGCTCACCGGTGGACAGGAGCTCCTACGAGCAGTACTTC.

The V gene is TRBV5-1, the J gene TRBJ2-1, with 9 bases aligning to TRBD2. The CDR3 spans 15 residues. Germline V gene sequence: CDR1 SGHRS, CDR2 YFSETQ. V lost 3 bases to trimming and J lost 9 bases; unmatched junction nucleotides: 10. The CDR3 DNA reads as TGCGCCAGCAGCTATGGCGGGGGGGCCGTCGGTGAGCAGTTCTTC. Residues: CASSYGGGAVGEQFF. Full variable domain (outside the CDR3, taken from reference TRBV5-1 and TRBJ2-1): KAGVTQTPRYLIKTRGQQVTLSCSPISGHRSVSWYQQTPGQGLQFLFEYFSETQRNKGNFPGRFSGRQFSNSRSEMNVSTLELGDSALYLCASSYGGGAVGEQFFGPGTRLTVL.

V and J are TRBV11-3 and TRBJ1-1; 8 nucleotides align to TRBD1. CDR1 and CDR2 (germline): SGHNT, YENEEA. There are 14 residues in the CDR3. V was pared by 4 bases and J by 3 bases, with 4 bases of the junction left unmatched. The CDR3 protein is CASSSNRGDTEAFF. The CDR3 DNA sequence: TGTGCCAGCAGCTCCAACAGGGGGGACACTGAAGCTTTCTTT. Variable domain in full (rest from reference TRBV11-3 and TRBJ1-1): EAGVVQSPRYKIIEKKQPVAFWCNPISGHNTLYWYLQNLGQGPELLIRYENEEAVDDSQLPKDRFSAERLKGVDSTLKIQPAELGDSAVYLCASSSNRGDTEAFFGQGTRLTVV.

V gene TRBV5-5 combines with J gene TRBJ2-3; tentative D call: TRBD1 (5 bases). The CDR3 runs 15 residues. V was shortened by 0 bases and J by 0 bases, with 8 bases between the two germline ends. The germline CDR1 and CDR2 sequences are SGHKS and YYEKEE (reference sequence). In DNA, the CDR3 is TGTGCCAGCAGCTTGGACAGGCGTAGCACAGATACGCAGTATTTT. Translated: CASSLDRRSTDTQYF.

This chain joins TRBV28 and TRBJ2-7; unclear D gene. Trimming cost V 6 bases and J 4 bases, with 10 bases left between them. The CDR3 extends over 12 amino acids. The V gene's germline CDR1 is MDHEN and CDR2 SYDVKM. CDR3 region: CASSPSSYEQYF. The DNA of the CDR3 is TGTGCCAGCAGCCCGAGCTCATACGAGCAGTACTTC.

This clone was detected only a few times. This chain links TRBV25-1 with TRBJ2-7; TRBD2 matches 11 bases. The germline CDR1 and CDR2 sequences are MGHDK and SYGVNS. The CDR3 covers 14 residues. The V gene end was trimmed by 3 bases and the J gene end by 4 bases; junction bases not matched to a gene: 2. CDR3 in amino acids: CASSDTSGSYEQYF. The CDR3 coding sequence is TGTGCCAGCAGTGATACTAGCGGGAGTTACGAGCAGTACTTC.

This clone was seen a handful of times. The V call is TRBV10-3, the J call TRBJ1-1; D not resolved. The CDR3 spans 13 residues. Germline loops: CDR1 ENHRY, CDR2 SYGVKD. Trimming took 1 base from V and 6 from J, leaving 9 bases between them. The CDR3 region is CAISEYPGSEAFF. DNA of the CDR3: TGTGCCATCAGTGAGTATCCGGGTTCTGAAGCTTTCTTT.

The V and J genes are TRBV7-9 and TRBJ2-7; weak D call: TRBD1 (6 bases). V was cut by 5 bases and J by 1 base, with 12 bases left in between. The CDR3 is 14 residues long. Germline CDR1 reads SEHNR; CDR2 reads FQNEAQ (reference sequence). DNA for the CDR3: TGTGCCAGCAGCGGCGTGCAGGGGTCCTACGAGCAGTACTTC. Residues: CASSGVQGSYEQYF.

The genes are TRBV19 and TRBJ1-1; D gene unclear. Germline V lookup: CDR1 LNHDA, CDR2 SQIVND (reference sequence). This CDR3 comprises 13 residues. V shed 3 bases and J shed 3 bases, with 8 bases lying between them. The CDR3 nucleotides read TGTGCCAGTAGTATGAACAGAGACACTGAAGCTTTCTTT. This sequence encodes CASSMNRDTEAFF.

The CDR3 here is CASSLEGTGGTEAFF. The CDR3 nucleotides read TGCGCCAGCAGCTTGGAGGGGACAGGGGGCACTGAAGCTTTCTTT. The chain links TRBV5-1 to TRBJ1-1, with TRBD1 identical over 11 bases. Germline V gene data show CDR1 as SGHRS and CDR2 as YFSETQ. The CDR3 has 15 amino acids. J was trimmed by 4 bases and V by 0 bases; bases with no gene match: 2.

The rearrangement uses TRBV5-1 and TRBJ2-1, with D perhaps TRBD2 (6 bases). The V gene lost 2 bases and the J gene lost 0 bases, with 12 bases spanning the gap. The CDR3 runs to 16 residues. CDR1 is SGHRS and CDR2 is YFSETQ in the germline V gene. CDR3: CASSFGGIGSYNEQFF. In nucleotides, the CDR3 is TGCGCCAGCAGCTTTGGGGGGATTGGCTCCTACAATGAGCAGTTCTTC.

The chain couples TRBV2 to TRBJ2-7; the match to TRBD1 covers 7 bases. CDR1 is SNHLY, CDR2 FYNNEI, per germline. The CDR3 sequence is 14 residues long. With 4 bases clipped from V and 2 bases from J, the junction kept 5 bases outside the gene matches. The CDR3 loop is CASSGYRGPYEQYF. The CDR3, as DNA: TGTGCCAGCAGTGGCTACAGGGGACCCTACGAGCAGTACTTC.

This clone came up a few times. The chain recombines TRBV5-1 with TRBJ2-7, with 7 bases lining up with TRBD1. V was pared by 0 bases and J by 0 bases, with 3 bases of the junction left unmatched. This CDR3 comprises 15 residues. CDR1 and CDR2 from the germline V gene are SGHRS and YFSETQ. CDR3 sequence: CASSLGQGLSYEQYF. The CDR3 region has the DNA TGCGCCAGCAGCTTGGGACAGGGCCTCTCCTACGAGCAGTACTTC.

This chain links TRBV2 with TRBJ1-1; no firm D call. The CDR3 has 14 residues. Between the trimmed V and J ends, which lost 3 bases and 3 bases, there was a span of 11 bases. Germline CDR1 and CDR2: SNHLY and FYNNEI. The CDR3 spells CASSEVGADTEAFF. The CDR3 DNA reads TGTGCCAGCAGTGAGGTGGGAGCGGACACTGAAGCTTTCTTT.

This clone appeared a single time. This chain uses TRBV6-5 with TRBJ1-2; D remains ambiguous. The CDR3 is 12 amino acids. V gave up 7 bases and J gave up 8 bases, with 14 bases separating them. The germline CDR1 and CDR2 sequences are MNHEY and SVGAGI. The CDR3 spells CASTHEGTGYTF. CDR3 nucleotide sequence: TGTGCCAGCACCCATGAGGGAACGGGCTACACCTTC.

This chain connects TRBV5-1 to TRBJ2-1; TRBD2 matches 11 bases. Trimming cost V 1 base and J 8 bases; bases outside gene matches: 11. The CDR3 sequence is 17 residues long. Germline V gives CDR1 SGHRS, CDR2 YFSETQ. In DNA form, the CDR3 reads TGCGCCAGCAGCTTGCCCCCCACTAGCGGGGGCGTCGATGAGCAGTTCTTC. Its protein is CASSLPPTSGGVDEQFF. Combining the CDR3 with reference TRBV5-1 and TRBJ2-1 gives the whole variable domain KAGVTQTPRYLIKTRGQQVTLSCSPISGHRSVSWYQQTPGQGLQFLFEYFSETQRNKGNFPGRFSGRQFSNSRSEMNVSTLELGDSALYLCASSLPPTSGGVDEQFFGPGTRLTVL.

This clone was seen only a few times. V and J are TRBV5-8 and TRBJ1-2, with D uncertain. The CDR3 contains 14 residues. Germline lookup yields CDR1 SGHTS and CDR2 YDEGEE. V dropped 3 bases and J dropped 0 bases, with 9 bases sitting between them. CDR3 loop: CASSYRTTNYGYTF. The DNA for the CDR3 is TGTGCCAGCAGCTACAGAACGACTAACTATGGCTACACCTTC.

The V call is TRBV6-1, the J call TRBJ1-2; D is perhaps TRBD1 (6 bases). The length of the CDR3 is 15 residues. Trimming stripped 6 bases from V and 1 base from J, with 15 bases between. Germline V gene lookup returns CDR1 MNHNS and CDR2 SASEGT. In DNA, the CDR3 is TGTGCCAGCAGACCCGGGACACTTAGTAACTATGGCTACACCTTC. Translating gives CASRPGTLSNYGYTF.